What follows is one T cell receptor beta chain and its context. Its specificity is not known. Germline V CDR1 and CDR2: SGDLS, YYNGEE. The CDR3 length is 13 residues. The V and J ends lost 0 bases and 3 bases respectively, with 4 bases between them. This sample stems from a study of somatic mutations in cytotoxic T cells in rheumatoid arthritis. Overall study: Several of the V beta antibody-stained T-cell populations were flow-sorted at nearly 100% purity; V beta1+ cells were among them and were sequenced for TCRB. Study-wide results and caveats: Per patient, the largest CD8+ clone was found to exceed 20% of CD8+ cells in about an eighth of the roughly 65 cases.

TCRdb keeps only in-frame clones here, not all; method: immunoSEQ multiplex PCR. The sample contains about 19,000 clones, approximately 80% of which appear only once. This sequence was found in a woman in her fifties or sixties in good health. Material for sequencing was CD8+ T cells sorted from blood. The rearrangement links TRBV9 to TRBJ2-1; D unresolved. CDR3 DNA sequence: TGTGCCAGCAGCGTAGACAGCTACAATGAGCAGTTCTTC. Translation: CASSVDSYNEQFF. The whole variable domain, remainder taken from reference TRBV9 and TRBJ2-1, is DSGVTQTPKHLITATGQRVTLRCSPRSGDLSVYWYQQSLDQGLQFLIQYYNGEERAKGNILERFSAQQFPDLHSELNLSSLELGDSALYFCASSVDSYNEQFFGPGTRLTVL.